The 25 T cell receptor beta chains below were found in one sample sequenced in a study of read filtering for tumor transcriptome and immune sequencing. From approximately 430 ng of RNA, a library with molecular barcoded alpha/delta and beta/gamma adaptors was made. TCRdb called the reads again in MiXCR, with one record for every CDR3 protein. The sample has about 57,000 distinct CDR3 sequences, under 25% seen once. The sequencing input was a population of CD138-negative cells sorted from bone marrow. The receptor source for this set is a donor older than 35 with multiple myeloma.

This clonotype occurred many times. The chain couples TRBV18 to TRBJ1-1, with 11 positions matching TRBD1. Germline values: CDR1 KGHSH, CDR2 LQKENI. The CDR3 is made up of 16 amino acids. The trim removed 0 bases at V and 3 bases at J, leaving 3 bases unmatched. CDR3 residues: CASSPPGTGGDTEAFF. The CDR3 DNA is TGTGCCAGCTCACCACCTGGGACAGGGGGGGACACTGAAGCTTTCTTT.

This clonotype was recorded a few times. The chain is built from TRBV14 and TRBJ2-4, with 9 nucleotides matching TRBD1. This CDR3 is built from 16 residues. Unmatched junction bases numbered 7, after V lost 0 bases and J lost 7 bases. CDR1 SGHDN and CDR2 FVKESK come from the germline V gene. Written as DNA, the CDR3 is TGTGCCAGCAGCCAAGAAGAACAGGGGGCCGGCAACATTCAGTACTTC. Amino acids: CASSQEEQGAGNIQYF.

This clonotype has just a few counts. The chain couples TRBV3-1 to TRBJ2-5; 8 bases agree with TRBD2. V lost 4 bases, J lost 4 bases, and 5 bases stayed unmatched. CDR3 length equals 14 residues. Per germline, CDR1 LGHDT and CDR2 YNNKEL (reference sequence). The CDR3 nucleotides are TGTGCCAGCAGCCCCGCCGGGACTAGAGAGACCCAGTACTTC. It is translated as CASSPAGTRETQYF.

The chain couples TRBV19 to TRBJ2-5, with D perhaps matching TRBD2 (6 bases). Between the trimmed V and J ends, which lost 3 bases and 2 bases, there was a span of 10 bases. This CDR3 region has 14 residues. Per the germline V gene, CDR1 is LNHDA and CDR2 is SQIVND (reference sequence). For the CDR3, the DNA is TGTGCCAGTAGTATCGGGAGCGGACAAGAGACCCAGTACTTC. This encodes CASSIGSGQETQYF.

This clonotype has at least ten counts. This chain uses TRBV9 with TRBJ2-1; 8 bases line up with TRBD2. The V gene's germline CDR1 is SGDLS and CDR2 YYNGEE. This CDR3 contains 16 residues. Trimming cost V 4 bases and J 8 bases; bases outside gene matches: 14. This CDR3 is CASSQGGAGGGYEQFF. Written as DNA, the CDR3 is TGTGCCAGCAGCCAGGGCGGCGCGGGAGGCGGCTATGAGCAGTTCTTC.

Remarks on this clonotype: The germline gene is not matched at one end of the junction; a read error may be the cause. This chain joins TRBV9 and TRBJ1-4; D unresolved. The germline CDR1 and CDR2 sequences are SGDLS and YYNGEE. CDR3 size: 14 residues. This CDR3 is CASSANRSNVKLFF. Here the CDR3 DNA reads TGTGCCAGCAGCGCGAACCGCAGTAATGTAAAACTGTTTTTT.

This clonotype was detected ten times or more. This rearrangement joins TRBV6-1 to TRBJ2-3; no clear D. Germline V CDR1 and CDR2: MNHNS, SASEGT. The CDR3 runs 12 residues. Between the trimmed V and J ends, which lost 2 bases and 6 bases, there was a span of 6 bases. CDR3 sequence reads: CASSESVDTQYF. In DNA, the CDR3 is TGTGCCAGCAGTGAAAGCGTGGATACGCAGTATTTT.

This chain connects TRBV5-1 to TRBJ2-1; maybe TRBD1 (6 bases). The V gene's germline CDR1 is SGHRS and CDR2 YFSETQ. The V and J ends lost 3 bases and 6 bases respectively, with 13 bases between them. CDR3 length: 14 amino acids. CDR3 in DNA: TGCGCCAGCAGCTCAGCAGGGGCCGGCAATGAGCAGTTCTTC. Its translation is CASSSAGAGNEQFF.

This clonotype showed up just a few times. V gene TRBV29-1 combines with J gene TRBJ1-1; 8 nucleotides match TRBD1. Germline CDR1 is SQVTM and CDR2 is ANQGSEA. The V segment lost 3 bases and the J segment 6 bases; nucleotides outside the gene matches: 6. This CDR3 contains 13 residues. CDR3 nucleotides: TGCAGCGTTGATCACACACAGGGGGCTGAAGCTTTCTTT. Amino acids: CSVDHTQGAEAFF. Based on the CDR3 plus reference TRBV29-1 and TRBJ1-1, the full variable domain is SAVISQKPSRDICQRGTSLTIQCQVDSQVTMMFWYRQQPGQSLTLIATANQGSEATYESGFVIDKFPISRPNLTFSTLTVSNMSPEDSSIYLCSVDHTQGAEAFFGQGTRLTVV.

V and J are TRBV28 and TRBJ2-1, with D possibly TRBD2 on 6 matching bases. The ends were cut back, 7 bases at V and 0 bases at J, with 22 bases in the middle. The V gene's germline CDR1 is MDHEN and CDR2 SYDVKM. The CDR3 contains 18 residues. This chain's CDR3 is CASTFTPLGEVSYNEQFF. The CDR3 coding sequence is TGTGCCAGCACCTTTACCCCTCTGGGGGAGGTCTCCTACAATGAGCAGTTCTTC.

Ten or more counts support this clonotype. The chain is built from TRBV4-1 and TRBJ2-1; D uncertain. This CDR3 contains 15 residues. The germline V gene encodes CDR1 MGHRA and CDR2 YSYEKL. V was clipped by 0 bases and J by 4 bases, with 10 bases between them. CDR3 loop: CASSQDGKGYNEQFF. DNA for the CDR3: TGCGCCAGCAGCCAAGATGGGAAAGGATACAATGAGCAGTTCTTC.

This chain links TRBV20-1 with TRBJ2-7; D remains unclear. The germline V gene encodes CDR1 DFQATT and CDR2 SNEGSKA (reference sequence). The V and J ends lost 1 base and 1 base respectively, with 11 bases between them. The CDR3 runs to 14 residues. CDR3 nucleotide sequence: TGCAGTGCTAGAGCCCCTTATAATTCCTACGAGCAGTACTTC. This codes for CSARAPYNSYEQYF.

Many counts were recorded for this clonotype. The V gene is TRBV3-1, the J gene TRBJ1-5; TRBD1 might be the D (5 bases). The CDR3 consists of 15 residues. Germline loops: CDR1 LGHDT, CDR2 YNNKEL (reference sequence). Trimming shortened V by 1 base and J by 5 bases, and 12 bases separated the two germline ends. The CDR3 nucleotides read TGTGCCAGCAGCCAAGGGGGGAGAAGCGATCAGCCCCAGCATTTT. It yields the protein CASSQGGRSDQPQHF.

This clonotype was seen repeatedly, ten times or more. The V and J genes are TRBV20-1 and TRBJ1-2; no definite D call. The ends were cut back, 5 bases at V and 0 bases at J, with 10 bases in the middle. Germline lookup yields CDR1 DFQATT and CDR2 SNEGSKA (reference sequence). The CDR3 length is 13 residues. The CDR3 DNA is TGCAGTGCTTCGACCCCAGCTAACTATGGCTACACCTTC. It translates to CSASTPANYGYTF.

This clonotype is large in the sample. This chain links TRBV5-6 with TRBJ2-1, with D possibly TRBD2 on 6 matching bases. CDR3 length: 15 residues. Germline-derived CDR1 and CDR2 are SGHDT and YYEEEE. V gave up 5 bases and J gave up 0 bases, with 12 bases separating them. The CDR3 is CASSWDSSSYNEQFF. CDR3 DNA: TGTGCCAGCAGTTGGGACTCGAGCTCCTACAATGAGCAGTTCTTC.

This clonotype has ten or more counts. The CDR3 spells CASRLSGTGWDEQYF. CDR3 in DNA: TGTGCCAGCAGGCTCTCCGGGACAGGGTGGGACGAGCAGTACTTC. The chain couples TRBV6-5 to TRBJ2-7; 9 positions match TRBD1. The V gene's germline CDR1 is MNHEY and CDR2 SVGAGI. J was trimmed by 5 bases and V by 6 bases; bases with no gene match: 11. The CDR3 contains 15 residues.

The chain is built from TRBV11-2 and TRBJ2-2; TRBD2 aligns across 8 bases. The CDR3 runs 15 residues. From germline, CDR1 is SGHAT and CDR2 FQNNGV. The V gene end was trimmed by 5 bases and the J gene end by 7 bases; junction bases not matched to a gene: 9. The CDR3 is CASSPPWRGDGELFF. CDR3 coding DNA: TGTGCCAGCAGCCCTCCTTGGCGGGGGGACGGGGAGCTGTTTTTT.

The chain carries TRBV14 and TRBJ2-3; no definite D call. The CDR3 is 14 residues long. Trimming pared 4 bases from V and 3 bases from J, leaving 11 bases between. Per the germline V gene, CDR1 is SGHDN and CDR2 is FVKESK. The DNA of the CDR3 is TGTGCCAGCAGCCCCCTTGATACAACAGATACGCAGTATTTT. This codes for CASSPLDTTDTQYF.

There are many counts of this clonotype. J is TRBJ2-2 and V is TRBV19; maybe TRBD1 (7 bases). The CDR3 is 15 amino acids. Deletions cut 9 bases from V and 7 bases from J, with 21 bases between. The germline V gene encodes CDR1 LNHDA and CDR2 SQIVND (reference sequence). The CDR3 nucleotides read TGTGCCAGCCGCCGACAGGAGGGGGCTTACGGGGAGCTGTTTTTT. Translated, it gives CASRRQEGAYGELFF.

This clonotype was counted a few times. The chain uses TRBV6-1 and TRBJ2-7, with 7 bases aligning to TRBD1. The CDR3 totals 16 residues. CDR1 and CDR2 from the germline V gene are MNHNS and SASEGT. Trimming took 4 bases from V and 2 from J; bases not matched to a gene: 11. The CDR3 DNA is TGTGCCAGCAGTGGGCTTGGACAGGCTTCCACCTACGAGCAGTACTTC. This sequence encodes CASSGLGQASTYEQYF.

As regards this clonotype: A much larger clone sits a single nucleotide away, making a read error possible. The chain recombines TRBV6-4 with TRBJ2-1, with D perhaps given as TRBD1 or TRBD2 (6 bases each). Germline V CDR1 and CDR2: MRHNA, SNTAGT. The CDR3 is made up of 14 amino acids. Deletions cut 3 bases from V and 4 bases from J, with 10 bases between. As DNA, the CDR3 is TGTGCCAGCAGTGAATGGGGGGCTTACAATGAGCAGTTCTTC. Amino acids: CASSEWGAYNEQFF.

This clonotype came up many times. The chain combines TRBV20-1 with TRBJ2-5, with TRBD1 matching 7 bases. V lost 3 bases, J lost 4 bases, and 5 bases stayed unmatched. There are 13 residues in the CDR3. The germline CDR1 and CDR2 sequences are DFQATT and SNEGSKA (reference sequence). The CDR3 region has the DNA TGCAGTGCTAGGGGGGCAGGGGGAGAGACCCAGTACTTC. Its protein is CSARGAGGETQYF.

This clonotype was detected ten times or more. The chain is built from TRBV20-1 and TRBJ2-7; 7 bases align to TRBD2. This CDR3 comprises 13 residues. The germline V gene has CDR1 DFQATT and CDR2 SNEGSKA (reference sequence). Trimming cost V 5 bases and J 3 bases; bases outside gene matches: 7. Here the CDR3 DNA reads TGCAGTGCTGGGAGGGATATTCTCTACGAGCAGTACTTC. It specifies CSAGRDILYEQYF.

This clonotype has a count of ten or more. V usage is TRBV14 and J usage is TRBJ2-2; D is uncertain. Germline V gene data show CDR1 as SGHDN and CDR2 as FVKESK. The CDR3 runs 15 residues. The V gene lost 4 bases and the J gene lost 0 bases, with 9 bases spanning the gap. The CDR3 here is CASSRQSANTGELFF. CDR3 DNA sequence: TGTGCCAGCAGCCGACAATCCGCGAACACCGGGGAGCTGTTTTTT.

This clonotype was counted ten times or more. The V and J genes are TRBV30 and TRBJ2-5, with D possibly TRBD1 on 6 matching bases. Trimming stripped 5 bases from V and 4 bases from J, with 14 bases between. Germline V gene sequence: CDR1 GTSNPN, CDR2 SVGIG (reference sequence). This CDR3 is 13 amino acids long. The CDR3 region is CAWGTGYRETQYF. Here the CDR3 DNA reads TGTGCCTGGGGAACAGGGTATCGAGAGACCCAGTACTTC.